A single sample is the source of the 18 T cell receptor beta chains below, sequenced in a study of shared clonotypes between healthy human individuals. Profiling relied on immunoSEQ multiplex PCR, and the TCRdb table lists in-frame clones only, not all of them. The sample holds approximately 1.4 million clones, around 98% seen once. Specimen: naive CD4+ T cells sorted from blood. Subset given: CD45RA+ positively selected. The receptors stem from a man under 40 in good health.

The chain joins TRBV6-6 to TRBJ2-7, with 10 bases that match TRBD2. J was trimmed by 4 bases and V by 6 bases; bases with no gene match: 6. CDR3 length: 14 amino acids. The germline CDR1 and CDR2 sequences are MNHNY and SVGAGI (reference sequence). CDR3: CASRPLAGEYEQYF. In DNA, the CDR3 is TGTGCCAGCAGACCTCTAGCGGGAGAGTACGAGCAGTACTTC.

The chain has TRBV19 and TRBJ1-2; D is ambiguous. CDR1 LNHDA and CDR2 SQIVND come from the germline V gene (reference sequence). CDR3 length: 15 residues. V was shortened by 3 bases and J by 4 bases, with 15 bases between the two germline ends. CDR3 bases: TGTGCCAGTAGTATTTCCGGATCACAGTTCTATGGCTACACCTTC. Translating gives CASSISGSQFYGYTF.

This chain links TRBV2 with TRBJ2-1; D gene unclear. V gave up 3 bases and J gave up 11 bases, with 5 bases separating them. The CDR3 spans 10 residues. Germline V gene data show CDR1 as SNHLY and CDR2 as FYNNEI. In DNA form, the CDR3 reads TGTGCCAGCAGTGAGTTCAAGCAGTTCTTC. It translates to CASSEFKQFF.

The chain combines TRBV2 with TRBJ2-7; TRBD2 matches at 8 bases. The CDR3 has 15 residues. V shed 7 bases, J shed 2 bases, and the junction held 10 bases outside the gene matches. Germline values: CDR1 SNHLY, CDR2 FYNNEI. CDR3 loop: CASMLTGGRPYEQYF. CDR3 sequence (DNA): TGTGCCAGCATGCTGACGGGGGGGAGACCCTACGAGCAGTACTTC.

The chain recombines TRBV28 with TRBJ1-1; D gene ambiguous. The V end was cut by 8 bases, the J end by 1 base, with 14 bases between. The CDR3 loop spans 14 amino acids. Germline-derived CDR1 and CDR2 are MDHEN and SYDVKM. As DNA, the CDR3 is TGTGCCAGCTCCCGGGGAGGATGGAACACTGAAGCTTTCTTT. It yields the protein CASSRGGWNTEAFF.

The V and J genes are TRBV18 and TRBJ2-2; a weak D match, TRBD1 (5 bases). Trimming took off 6 bases at V and 3 bases at J, with 14 bases between the two ends. The germline V gene has CDR1 KGHSH and CDR2 LQKENI. There are 15 residues in the CDR3. Written as DNA, the CDR3 is TGTGCCAGCTCCCTTGACAGCAGATACACCGGGGAGCTGTTTTTT. This sequence encodes CASSLDSRYTGELFF.

The V gene is TRBV30, the J gene TRBJ1-5; 7 bases are a match to TRBD1. This CDR3 has 14 residues. J was trimmed by 4 bases and V by 3 bases; bases with no gene match: 6. Germline V gene lookup returns CDR1 GTSNPN and CDR2 SVGIG (reference sequence). The CDR3 protein is CAWRRGQGNQPQHF. DNA of the CDR3: TGTGCCTGGAGAAGGGGGCAGGGGAATCAGCCCCAGCATTTT.

The CDR3 sequence: CASYHPIQETQYF. CDR3 DNA sequence: TGTGCCAGCTATCACCCAATCCAAGAGACCCAGTACTTC. The chain couples TRBV18 to TRBJ2-5; unclear D gene. Germline assignment: CDR1 KGHSH and CDR2 LQKENI. CDR3 length: 13 amino acids. The germline V and J ends were trimmed by 7 bases and 1 base, with 10 bases remaining between them.

The rearrangement joins TRBV10-1 to TRBJ1-1, with TRBD1 matching 7 bases. The trim removed 2 bases at V and 6 bases at J, leaving 3 bases unmatched. The CDR3 has 13 amino acids. CDR1 is WNHNN and CDR2 is SYGVQD in the germline V gene (reference sequence). Here the CDR3 reads CASSEDRVAEAFF. In nucleotides, the CDR3 is TGCGCCAGCAGTGAGGACAGGGTAGCTGAAGCTTTCTTT.

The chain uses TRBV29-1 and TRBJ2-1; D is perhaps TRBD1 (5 bases). Per germline, CDR1 SQVTM and CDR2 ANQGSEA. The CDR3 consists of 16 residues. Trimming left V 0 bases short and J 1 base short, with 13 bases between. CDR3 residues: CSVEDRGAESYNEQFF. CDR3 in DNA: TGCAGCGTTGAAGATCGTGGGGCAGAGTCCTACAATGAGCAGTTCTTC.

A remark on this clone: The sample holds other DNA sequences that translate to the same CDR3. The rearrangement uses TRBV7-6 and TRBJ2-1, with 8 bases lining up with TRBD2. The CDR3 is 12 amino acids. V was clipped by 5 bases and J by 10 bases; unmatched bases: 4. Germline V CDR1 and CDR2: SGHVS, FNYEAQ. CDR3 sequence reads: CASSLGGGEQFF. The CDR3 DNA sequence: TGTGCCAGCAGCCTCGGCGGGGGGGAGCAGTTCTTC.

CDR3 region: CASRVEGAIQPQHF. For the CDR3, the DNA is TGTGCCAGTCGAGTCGAGGGAGCAATTCAGCCCCAGCATTTT. This chain links TRBV6-1 with TRBJ1-5; unclear D gene. The CDR3 extends over 14 amino acids. V was shortened by 9 bases and J by 6 bases, with 18 bases between the two germline ends. The germline gives CDR1 MNHNS, CDR2 SASEGT.

This clone has a single count. The V gene is TRBV7-2, the J gene TRBJ2-7; 10 bases are a match to TRBD1. V was clipped by 5 bases and J by 9 bases; unmatched bases: 7. The CDR3 sequence is 13 residues long. In germline, CDR1 is SGHTA, CDR2 FQGNSA. The CDR3: CASSVGQGFAQYF. CDR3 in DNA: TGTGCCAGCAGCGTGGGACAGGGGTTTGCGCAGTACTTC.

The chain recombines TRBV5-1 with TRBJ2-5; 10 bases map to TRBD2. The tail of the sequence fits TRBJ2-7 better, so the J call may be wrong. The CDR3 loop spans 15 amino acids. Germline V gene data show CDR1 as SGHRS and CDR2 as YFSETQ. The CDR3 reads CASSGTAGGPNEQYF. CDR3 coding DNA: TGCGCCAGCAGCGGAACAGCGGGAGGGCCCAACGAGCAGTACTTC.

This chain uses TRBV9 with TRBJ2-2, with D unresolved. V was shortened by 0 bases and J by 4 bases, with 10 bases between the two germline ends. This CDR3 region has 15 residues. Germline CDR1 reads SGDLS; CDR2 reads YYNGEE. CDR3: CASSVAGGLTGELFF. The CDR3 nucleotides are TGTGCCAGCAGCGTAGCTGGCGGCCTCACCGGGGAGCTGTTTTTT.

This rearrangement joins TRBV11-2 to TRBJ2-4; D is possibly TRBD2 (5 bases). Trimming took off 7 bases at V and 4 bases at J, with 14 bases between the two ends. The CDR3 consists of 14 residues. CDR1 SGHAT and CDR2 FQNNGV come from the germline V gene. The CDR3 nucleotides are TGTGCCAGCACCGCGGGCTCGTGGAAAAACATTCAGTACTTC. As protein: CASTAGSWKNIQYF.

CDR3 bases: TGTGCCAGCAGCATTATAGCGGCCGGGACCGGGGAGCTGTTTTTT. Translated, it gives CASSIIAAGTGELFF. The rearrangement uses TRBV11-2 and TRBJ2-2; D is possibly TRBD2 (6 bases). The CDR3 extends over 15 amino acids. CDR1 is SGHAT and CDR2 is FQNNGV in the germline V gene. V dropped 5 bases and J dropped 5 bases, with 15 bases sitting between them.

CDR3 sequence (DNA): TGTGCCAGCAGCCGCCCCGGCTTTAGCACAGATACGCAGTATTTT. This codes for CASSRPGFSTDTQYF. The chain joins TRBV7-9 to TRBJ2-3; D call uncertain. The CDR3 covers 15 residues. Germline V gene lookup returns CDR1 SEHNR and CDR2 FQNEAQ (reference sequence). V lost 5 bases and J lost 0, with 12 bases in between.